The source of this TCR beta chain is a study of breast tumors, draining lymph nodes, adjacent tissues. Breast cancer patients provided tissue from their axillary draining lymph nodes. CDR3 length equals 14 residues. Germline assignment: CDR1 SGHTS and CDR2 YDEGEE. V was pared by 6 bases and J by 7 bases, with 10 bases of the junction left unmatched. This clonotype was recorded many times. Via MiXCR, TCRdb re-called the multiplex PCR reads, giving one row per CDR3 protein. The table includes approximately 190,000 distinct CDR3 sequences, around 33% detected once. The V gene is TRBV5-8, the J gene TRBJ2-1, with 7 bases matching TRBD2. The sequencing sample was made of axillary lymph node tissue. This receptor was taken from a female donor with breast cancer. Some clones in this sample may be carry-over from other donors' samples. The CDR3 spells CASKRDFASNEQFF. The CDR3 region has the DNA TGTGCCAGCAAGCGGGACTTTGCAAGTAATGAGCAGTTCTTC.